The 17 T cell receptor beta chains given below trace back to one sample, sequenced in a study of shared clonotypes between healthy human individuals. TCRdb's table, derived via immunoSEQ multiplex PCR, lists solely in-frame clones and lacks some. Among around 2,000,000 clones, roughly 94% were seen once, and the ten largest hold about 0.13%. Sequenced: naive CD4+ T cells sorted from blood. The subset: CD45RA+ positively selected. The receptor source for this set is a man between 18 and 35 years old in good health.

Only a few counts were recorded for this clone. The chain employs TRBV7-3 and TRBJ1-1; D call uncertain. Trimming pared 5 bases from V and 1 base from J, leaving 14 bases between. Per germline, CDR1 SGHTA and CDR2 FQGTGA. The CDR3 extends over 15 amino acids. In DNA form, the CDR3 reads TGTGCCAGCAGCCACGTTGGAGGAGAGAACACTGAAGCTTTCTTT. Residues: CASSHVGGENTEAFF.

CDR3 nucleotide sequence: TGTGCCAGCACCCCCGGGGGGATGAGGGGTTCGGATACGCAGTATTTT. Its protein is CASTPGGMRGSDTQYF. The V call is TRBV21-1, the J call TRBJ2-3; TRBD2 reflects the table's D call only, with no check against the DNA. TRBV21-1 is labeled a pseudogene. The CDR3 contains 16 residues.

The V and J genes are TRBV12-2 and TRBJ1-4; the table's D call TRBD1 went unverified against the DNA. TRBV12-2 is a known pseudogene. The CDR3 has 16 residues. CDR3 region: CASRLVSEGGVEKLFF. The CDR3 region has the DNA TGTGCAAGTCGCTTAGTGTCTGAAGGGGGCGTAGAAAAACTGTTTTTT.

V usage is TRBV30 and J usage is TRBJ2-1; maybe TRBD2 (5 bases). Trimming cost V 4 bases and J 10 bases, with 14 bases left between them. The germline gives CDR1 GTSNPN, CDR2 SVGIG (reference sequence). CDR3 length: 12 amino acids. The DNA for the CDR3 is TGTGCCTGGAACGTCGGGGTGAGGGAGCAGTTCTTC. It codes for CAWNVGVREQFF.

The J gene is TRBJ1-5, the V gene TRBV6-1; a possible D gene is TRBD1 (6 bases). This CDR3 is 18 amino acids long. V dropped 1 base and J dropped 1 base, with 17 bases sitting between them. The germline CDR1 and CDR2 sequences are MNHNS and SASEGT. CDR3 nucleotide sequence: TGTGCCAGCAGTGAAGGGTCGGGGGCCTTCAGCAGCAATCAGCCCCAGCATTTT. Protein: CASSEGSGAFSSNQPQHF.

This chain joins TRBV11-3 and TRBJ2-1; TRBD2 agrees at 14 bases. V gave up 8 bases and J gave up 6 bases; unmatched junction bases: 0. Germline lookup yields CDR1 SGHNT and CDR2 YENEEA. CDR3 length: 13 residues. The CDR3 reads CASGTSGSNEQFF. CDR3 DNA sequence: TGTGCCAGCGGGACTAGCGGGAGCAATGAGCAGTTCTTC.

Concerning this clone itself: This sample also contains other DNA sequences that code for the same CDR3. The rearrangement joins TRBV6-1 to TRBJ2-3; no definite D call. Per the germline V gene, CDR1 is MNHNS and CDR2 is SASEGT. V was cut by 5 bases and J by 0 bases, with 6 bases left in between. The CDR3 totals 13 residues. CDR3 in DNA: TGTGCCAGCAGTCCCGGGAGCACAGATACGCAGTATTTT. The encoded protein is CASSPGSTDTQYF.

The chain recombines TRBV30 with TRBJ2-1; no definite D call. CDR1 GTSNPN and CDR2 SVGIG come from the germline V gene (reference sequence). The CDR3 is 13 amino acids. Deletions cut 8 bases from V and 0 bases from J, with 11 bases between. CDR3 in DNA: TGTGCCCTGGCCCCAAGCTCCTACAATGAGCAGTTCTTC. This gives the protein CALAPSSYNEQFF.

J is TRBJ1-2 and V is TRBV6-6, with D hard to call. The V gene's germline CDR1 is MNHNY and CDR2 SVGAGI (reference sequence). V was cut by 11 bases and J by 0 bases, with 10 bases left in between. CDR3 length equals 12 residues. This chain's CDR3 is CAHRLANYGYTF. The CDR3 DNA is TGTGCCCACCGGCTAGCTAACTATGGCTACACCTTC.

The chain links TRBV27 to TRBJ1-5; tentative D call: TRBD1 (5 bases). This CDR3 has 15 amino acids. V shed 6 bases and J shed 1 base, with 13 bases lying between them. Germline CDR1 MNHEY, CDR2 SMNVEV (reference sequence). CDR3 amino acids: CASSLNRDSNQPQHF. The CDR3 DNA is TGTGCCAGCAGCCTCAACCGGGACAGCAATCAGCCCCAGCATTTT.

CDR3 sequence reads: CASSASSSQETQYF. The CDR3 bases are TGTGCCAGCAGCGCCAGCAGTTCCCAAGAGACCCAGTACTTC. The chain employs TRBV7-9 and TRBJ2-5; no clear D gene. This CDR3 contains 14 residues. Germline values: CDR1 SEHNR, CDR2 FQNEAQ (reference sequence). V was shortened by 5 bases and J by 1 base, with 11 bases between the two germline ends. The entire variable domain, with the rest obtained from reference TRBV7-9 and TRBJ2-5, is as follows: DTGVSQNPRHKITKRGQNVTFRCDPISEHNRLYWYRQTLGQGPEFLTYFQNEAQLEKSRLLSDRFSAERPKGSFSTLEIQRTEQGDSAMYLCASSASSSQETQYFGPGTRLLVL.

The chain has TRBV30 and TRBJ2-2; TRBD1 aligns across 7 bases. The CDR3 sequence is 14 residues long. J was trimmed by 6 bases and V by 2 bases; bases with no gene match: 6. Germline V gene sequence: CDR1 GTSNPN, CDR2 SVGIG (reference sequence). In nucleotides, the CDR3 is TGTGCCTGGAGTAGGGGGCCTGAAGCCGGGGAGCTGTTTTTT. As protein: CAWSRGPEAGELFF.

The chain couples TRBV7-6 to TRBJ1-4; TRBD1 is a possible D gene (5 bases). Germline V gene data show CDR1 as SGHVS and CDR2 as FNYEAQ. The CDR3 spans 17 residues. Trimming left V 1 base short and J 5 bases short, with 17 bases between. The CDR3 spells CASSLGTRAAGNEKLFF. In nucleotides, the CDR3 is TGTGCCAGCAGCTTAGGGACCCGGGCGGCAGGGAATGAAAAACTGTTTTTT.

CDR3: CASNLRALIGYTF. In nucleotides, the CDR3 is TGTGCCAGCAACCTACGGGCCTTGATAGGCTACACCTTC. The chain uses TRBV5-6 and TRBJ1-2; D is ambiguous. The CDR3 runs 13 residues. Between the trimmed V and J ends, which lost 6 bases and 8 bases, there was a span of 17 bases. Looked up from germline, CDR1 is SGHDT and CDR2 is YYEEEE.

In DNA form, the CDR3 reads TGTGCCAGCAGTTTTCCCCGGGCGACCGGCAATCAGCCCCAGCATTTT. This encodes CASSFPRATGNQPQHF. V gene TRBV28 combines with J gene TRBJ1-5; no reliable D call. Germline-derived CDR1 and CDR2 are MDHEN and SYDVKM. Trimming took 3 bases from V and 2 from J, leaving 14 bases between them. The CDR3 loop spans 16 amino acids.

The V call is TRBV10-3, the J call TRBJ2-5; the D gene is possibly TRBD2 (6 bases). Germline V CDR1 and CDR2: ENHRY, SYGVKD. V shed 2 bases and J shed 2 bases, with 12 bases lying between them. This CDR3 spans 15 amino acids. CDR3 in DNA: TGTGCCATCAGTGAGCCGGACTACCGACAAGAGACCCAGTACTTC. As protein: CAISEPDYRQETQYF.

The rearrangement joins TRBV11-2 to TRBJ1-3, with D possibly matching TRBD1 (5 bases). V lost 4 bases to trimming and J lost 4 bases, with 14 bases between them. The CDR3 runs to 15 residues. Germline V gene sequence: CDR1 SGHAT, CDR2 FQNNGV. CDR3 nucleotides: TGTGCCAGCAGCTGGGACGGGTTCTCGGGAAACACCATATATTTT. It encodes CASSWDGFSGNTIYF. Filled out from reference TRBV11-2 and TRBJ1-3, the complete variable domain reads EAGVAQSPRYKIIEKRQSVAFWCNPISGHATLYWYQQILGQGPKLLIQFQNNGVVDDSQLPKDRFSAERLKGVDSTLKIQPAKLEDSAVYLCASSWDGFSGNTIYFGEGSWLTVV.